The clone carrying this T cell receptor beta chain was seen a handful of times. What it recognizes is unknown. This entry belongs to a study of OX40 agonist ivuxolimab in advanced cancers. As for the study in general: Patients received ivuxolimab, an intravenous treatment, every 2 weeks at 0.01 to 10 mg/kg. Overall study results and limits: Dose levels from 0.1 to 3.0 mg/kg saw CD4+ and CD8+ blood T cells expand clonally by week 6. In the expanded peripheral T cells, antigen specificity was never determined.

There are 11 residues in the CDR3. Looked up from germline, CDR1 is DFQATT and CDR2 is SNEGSKA (reference sequence). V was trimmed by 5 bases and J by 0 bases, leaving 4 bases between them. Assay: immunoSEQ multiplex PCR; the TCRdb copy retains only in-frame clones and omits some. The sample has tens of thousands of clones, around 84% seen once; the top ten hold around 25%. The input for sequencing was CD4+ or CD8+ T cells sorted from blood, taken in a trial of the OX40 agonist ivuxolimab. The origin of this receptor is an adult with an advanced solid tumor such as melanoma, head and neck, liver or kidney cancer. V usage is TRBV20-1 and J usage is TRBJ1-1; no clear D. The CDR3 sequence: CSALLNTEAFF. In DNA form, the CDR3 reads TGCAGTGCTCTTCTGAACACTGAAGCTTTCTTT.